This T cell receptor (beta chain) was sequenced in a study of CD8 T cells in Susac syndrome. With random hexamers, roughly 0.45 to 1 ug RNA was reverse transcribed. The authors amplified TCR beta CDR3 across 54 Vbeta and 13 Jbeta using immunoSEQ multiplex PCR. MiXCR, applied by TCRdb to the immunoSEQ multiplex PCR reads, yields one record per CDR3 protein. The sample lists approximately 100,000 distinct CDR3 sequences; 80% to 95% were seen once. Losses at the gene ends were 1 base for V and 9 bases for J; bases not matched to a gene: 12. Germline V gene data show CDR1 as LGHNA and CDR2 as YSLEER. The CDR3 spans 16 residues. Notes on this clonotype: No antigen is known for it.

The study sequenced TCR beta in blood CD8+ and CD4+ T cells. Overall study findings and caveats: The authors acknowledged that the study's TCR sequencing and HLA analysis involved relatively few individuals.

The sequencing input was CD4+ T cells from PBMCs. J is TRBJ2-1 and V is TRBV4-3, with TRBD2 matching 7 bases. The receptor was isolated from a human donor in good health. As DNA, the CDR3 is TGCGCCAGCAGCCAAGGGGGGGGACTCTCGTACGGTGAGCAGTTCTTC. Protein product: CASSQGGGLSYGEQFF.